The 5 T cell receptor beta chains given below trace back to one sample, sequenced in a study of tumor-infiltrating lymphocytes in primary liver carcinoma. Priming with a constant-region primer yielded TCR beta cDNA from around 540 ng total RNA. Researchers made the TCR beta libraries by running three nested multiplex PCR rounds with slightly modified ARM-PCR. Both of the initial two PCR rounds ran for about 11 cycles and employed TRBV1-TRBV30 forward primers alongside a C-beta reverse primer. In TCRdb, the multiplex PCR reads were re-called with MiXCR into one record per CDR3 protein. Of 90,000 to 100,000 distinct CDR3 sequences in the sample, over 55% were seen once. Co-extraction of RNA and DNA was performed on about 20-32 mg of unsorted bulk tissue. Sequenced material: liver tumor tissue from sampling region 5. Subset described: tumor region T5, tumor centre. The receptors were gathered from a woman between 55 and 75 years old with primary liver carcinoma and hepatitis B virus infection.

Regarding this clonotype: This is likely a read error, given that the CDR3 carries no conserved phenylalanine or tryptophan at its end. Because the CDR3's place on the DNA is in doubt, the DNA is left out and the CDR3 is given as listed by TCRdb. This chain connects TRBV30 to TRBJ1-1; the table's D call TRBD1 went unverified against the DNA. Per the germline V gene, CDR1 is GTSNPN and CDR2 is SVGIG (reference sequence). The CDR3 is 14 amino acids long, termini counted. The CDR3 sequence is CAWSEGQVNTEALS.

This clonotype has a count of ten or more. The V and J genes are TRBV30 and TRBJ1-5; D possibly corresponds to TRBD1 (5 bases). With 3 bases removed from V and 4 bases from J, the gap between germline ends came to 10 bases. Germline assignment: CDR1 GTSNPN and CDR2 SVGIG (reference sequence). This CDR3 contains 13 residues. CDR3 nucleotide sequence: TGTGCCTGGAGCCGGGGGTCGAATCAGCCCCAGCATTTT. It encodes CAWSRGSNQPQHF.

Note on this clonotype: Since no conserved phenylalanine or tryptophan closes the CDR3, a read error is the likely cause. The chain carries TRBV11-2 and TRBJ2-1; D unclear. Between the trimmed V and J ends, which lost 1 base and 7 bases, there was a span of 17 bases. Germline V CDR1 and CDR2: SGHAT, FQNNGV. The CDR3 has 16 amino acids. The CDR3 loop reads CASSLGWGQLRNEQFL. In DNA form, the CDR3 reads TGTGCCAGCAGCTTAGGGTGGGGTCAGCTGAGGAATGAGCAGTTCTTA.

A word on this clonotype: The conserved phenylalanine or tryptophan is not found at the CDR3 terminus, so this likely reflects a read error. V usage is TRBV11-2 and J usage is TRBJ2-5, with D possibly being TRBD1 or TRBD2 (5 bases each). Germline V gene lookup returns CDR1 SGHAT and CDR2 FQNNGV. Deletions cut 5 bases from V and 5 bases from J, with 27 bases between. This CDR3 has 18 residues. The CDR3 nucleotides read TGTGCCAGCAGCCCTAGCTCAATCCAGGGTACTGGGCGGGAGACCCAGTACTTA. This translates into CASSPSSIQGTGRETQYL.

About this clonotype itself: Since the CDR3 does not end with the conserved phenylalanine or tryptophan, this likely comes from a read error. The chain carries TRBV11-2 and TRBJ2-3; D gene uncertain. From germline, CDR1 is SGHAT and CDR2 FQNNGV. This CDR3 region has 13 residues. DNA for the CDR3: TGTACCAGCAGCCTGCGACGGCGGAATACGCAGTATTTG. Protein: CTSSLRRRNTQYL.